The 19 T cell receptor beta chains presented below share a single source sample, sequenced in a study of cytomegalovirus exposure and HLA in healthy donors. PCR used 60 Vbeta primers and 13 Jbeta primers. Sequencing used immunoSEQ multiplex PCR; TCRdb keeps in-frame clones, though not all of them. Among roughly 140,000 clones listed, under 90% were seen once. The sequenced sample was PBMCs. The origin of the receptors is a male donor in good health and CMV-seronegative.

The chain is built from TRBV27 and TRBJ2-2; D unclear. Germline V gene lookup returns CDR1 MNHEY and CDR2 SMNVEV (reference sequence). The CDR3 contains 14 residues. The V and J ends lost 8 bases and 2 bases respectively, with 12 bases between them. The CDR3 loop is CASSPNLNTGELFF. Written as DNA, the CDR3 is TGTGCCAGCTCCCCTAACCTTAACACCGGGGAGCTGTTTTTT.

A note on this clone: Sequence at one end of the junction differs from germline and may be a read error. The rearrangement links TRBV4-1 to TRBJ2-3, with unresolved D. Germline V gene data show CDR1 as MGHRA and CDR2 as YSYEKL. This CDR3 spans 13 amino acids. The CDR3 nucleotides are TGCGCCAGCAGCCAAGGGGCCGCAGATACGCGGTATTTT. This sequence encodes CASSQGAADTRYF.

This chain connects TRBV13 to TRBJ1-2; 8 bases are shared with TRBD1. The CDR3 covers 13 residues. Germline V gene sequence: CDR1 PRHDT, CDR2 FYEKMQ (reference sequence). J lost 8 bases, V lost 4 bases, and 6 bases had no gene match. CDR3 loop: CASSSGQGRGYTF. The CDR3 DNA reads TGTGCCAGCAGCTCAGGACAGGGACGAGGCTACACCTTC.

This chain uses TRBV13 with TRBJ2-5; TRBD2 agrees at 8 bases. The CDR3 spans 16 residues. The germline V gene has CDR1 PRHDT and CDR2 FYEKMQ (reference sequence). Losses at the gene ends were 2 bases for V and 4 bases for J; bases not matched to a gene: 9. The CDR3 DNA follows: TGTGCCAGCAGCTTATGGGTTAGCGGGATCGGAGAGACCCAGTACTTC. Its translation: CASSLWVSGIGETQYF.

The chain combines TRBV27 with TRBJ2-7; TRBD2 is a possible D gene (7 bases). Germline V CDR1 and CDR2: MNHEY, SMNVEV (reference sequence). The V end lost 4 bases, the J end lost 0 bases, and 13 bases lay between the germline ends. The CDR3 consists of 15 residues. The CDR3 region is CASSSRGGSSYEQYF. The DNA for the CDR3 is TGTGCCAGCAGTTCGAGGGGGGGGAGCTCCTACGAGCAGTACTTC.

The rearrangement uses TRBV11-2 and TRBJ2-3; TRBD1 aligns across 7 bases. This CDR3 is 17 amino acids long. V lost 5 bases to trimming and J lost 5 bases; unmatched junction nucleotides: 16. In germline, CDR1 is SGHAT, CDR2 FQNNGV. CDR3 in DNA: TGTGCCAGCAGCCCCCCCGACAGGGAAGGTAGGAAAGATACGCAGTATTTT. It codes for CASSPPDREGRKDTQYF.

The V and J genes are TRBV7-2 and TRBJ1-5, with TRBD1 matching over 9 bases. The CDR3 runs to 15 residues. V was pared by 5 bases and J by 5 bases, with 7 bases of the junction left unmatched. Germline V gene data show CDR1 as SGHTA and CDR2 as FQGNSA. CDR3 protein: CASSIYRGPYQPQHF. CDR3 bases: TGTGCCAGCAGCATCTACAGGGGGCCCTATCAGCCCCAGCATTTT.

This rearrangement joins TRBV18 to TRBJ2-3; D ambiguous. CDR1 KGHSH and CDR2 LQKENI come from the germline V gene. The CDR3 runs to 12 residues. V was pared by 8 bases and J by 4 bases, with 10 bases between. As DNA, the CDR3 is TGTGCCAGCCGCGCCCTCCCAGATACGCAGTATTTT. It specifies CASRALPDTQYF.

Comment on this clone: The junction departs from the called germline gene at one end, perhaps through a read error. The chain employs TRBV7-7 and TRBJ2-7; 9 bases align to TRBD1. The CDR3 runs 13 residues. In germline, CDR1 is SSHAT, CDR2 FNYEAQ (reference sequence). For the CDR3, the DNA is TGTGCTAGCAGCTTGGACAGGGGCCACGAGCAGTACTTC. Translated, it gives CASSLDRGHEQYF. The full variable domain, its missing parts supplied by reference TRBV7-7 and TRBJ2-7, is GAGVSQSPRYKVTKRGQDVTLRCDPISSHATLYWYQQALGQGPEFLTYFNYEAQPDKSGLPSDRFSAERPEGSISTLTIQRTEQRDSAMYRCASSLDRGHEQYFGPGTRLTVT.

This chain connects TRBV5-4 to TRBJ1-2; 7 nucleotides align to TRBD1. Germline CDR1 reads SGHNT; CDR2 reads YYREEE (reference sequence). This CDR3 spans 13 amino acids. V was clipped by 3 bases and J by 8 bases; unmatched bases: 7. The CDR3 DNA reads as TGTGCCAGCAGCTGGACAGGATCTAACGGCTACACCTTC. This encodes CASSWTGSNGYTF. Drawing the rest from reference TRBV5-4 and TRBJ1-2, the complete variable domain is ETGVTQSPTHLIKTRGQQVTLRCSSQSGHNTVSWYQQALGQGPQFIFQYYREEENGRGNFPPRFSGLQFPNYSSELNVNALELDDSALYLCASSWTGSNGYTFGSGTRLTVV.

The chain carries TRBV7-9 and TRBJ2-6; the D is unclear. The CDR3 sequence is 13 residues long. Trimming pared 8 bases from V and 1 base from J, leaving 6 bases between. Germline assignment: CDR1 SEHNR and CDR2 FQNEAQ (reference sequence). The CDR3 DNA follows: TGTGCCAGCTCACATTCTGGGGCCAACGTCCTGACTTTC. This sequence encodes CASSHSGANVLTF.

This clone has just one count. V gene TRBV9 combines with J gene TRBJ1-2; D call uncertain. The CDR3 has 15 residues. CDR1 and CDR2 from the germline V gene are SGDLS and YYNGEE. Trimming left V 0 bases short and J 7 bases short, with 16 bases between. The CDR3 loop is CASSVVPGSTVGYTF. DNA for the CDR3: TGTGCCAGCAGCGTAGTCCCGGGATCGACTGTTGGCTACACCTTC.

The CDR3 DNA follows: TGTGCCAGCAGTTACTACGGGAGGGGCACAGATACGCAGTATTTT. This gives the protein CASSYYGRGTDTQYF. The V call is TRBV6-5, the J call TRBJ2-3, with 8 nucleotides matching TRBD2. The CDR3 is made up of 15 amino acids. The germline V gene has CDR1 MNHEY and CDR2 SVGAGI. Unmatched junction bases numbered 1, after V lost 1 base and J lost 1 base.

The gene calls are TRBV18 and TRBJ1-5, with D possibly being TRBD1 (5 bases). V dropped 1 base and J dropped 4 bases, with 11 bases sitting between them. Germline lookup yields CDR1 KGHSH and CDR2 LQKENI. The CDR3 runs 15 residues. The CDR3 reads CASSPRTGGNQPQHF. CDR3 DNA: TGTGCCAGCTCACCACGGACCGGGGGAAATCAGCCCCAGCATTTT.

The gene calls are TRBV18 and TRBJ2-1; no firm D call. V lost 2 bases and J lost 0, with 8 bases in between. CDR3 length: 15 residues. Germline assignment: CDR1 KGHSH and CDR2 LQKENI. CDR3 sequence reads: CASSPAISSYNEQFF. The DNA for the CDR3 is TGTGCCAGCTCACCAGCAATCAGCTCCTACAATGAGCAGTTCTTC.

V is TRBV5-1 and J is TRBJ2-1, with TRBD2 matching over 8 bases. This CDR3 is built from 14 residues. With V trimmed by 5 bases and J by 2 bases, 3 bases remained unmatched. Germline CDR1 and CDR2: SGHRS and YFSETQ. CDR3: CASRFSGTYNEQFF. Written as DNA, the CDR3 is TGCGCCAGCAGATTTAGCGGGACCTACAATGAGCAGTTCTTC.

The V call is TRBV6-5, the J call TRBJ1-3; a possible D gene is TRBD1 (6 bases). The length of the CDR3 is 15 residues. Germline CDR1 and CDR2: MNHEY and SVGAGI. With 5 bases removed from V and 6 bases from J, the gap between germline ends came to 17 bases. This chain's CDR3 is CASSALGAGENTIYF. CDR3 sequence (DNA): TGTGCCAGCAGTGCTCTGGGGGCTGGGGAAAACACCATATATTTT.

The chain carries TRBV25-1 and TRBJ2-7; TRBD1 aligns across 9 bases. CDR1 is MGHDK and CDR2 is SYGVNS in the germline V gene. V was pared by 4 bases and J by 4 bases, with 11 bases of the junction left unmatched. The CDR3 covers 16 residues. The CDR3 loop reads CASSASPGQGSYEQYF. CDR3 nucleotide sequence: TGTGCCAGCAGTGCATCCCCGGGACAGGGATCATACGAGCAGTACTTC.

The chain uses TRBV13 and TRBJ1-2, with a possible D match to TRBD1 (5 bases). This CDR3 is built from 12 residues. Germline values: CDR1 PRHDT, CDR2 FYEKMQ (reference sequence). V dropped 5 bases and J dropped 7 bases, with 11 bases sitting between them. The CDR3 nucleotides read TGTGCCAGCAGCGGCGGCGGGGCTGGCTACACCTTC. It codes for CASSGGGAGYTF.